This T cell receptor beta chain was identified in a study of beta chain features in type 1 diabetes. Whole-study results and caveats: VDJ junctions in type 1 diabetes patients carried more deletions and fewer insertions.

The CDR3 spans 13 residues. V was cut by 4 bases and J by 0 bases, with 9 bases left in between. Germline CDR1 and CDR2: SQVTM and ANQGSEA. The study reverse transcribed the entire isolated RNA, so it sequenced expressed TCRB transcripts. Data came from immunoSEQ multiplex PCR; TCRdb stores just in-frame clones and leaves some out. The data hold roughly 370,000 clones, with approximately 15% observed a single time. This clone appeared a few times. Its antigen is not identified. The chain combines TRBV29-1 with TRBJ1-1; no definite D call. This receptor was obtained from a man aged 30 to 39 in good health. The specimen sequenced was naive CD4+ T cells from blood. CDR3 nucleotides: TGCAGCGTTGGCTCCGGGATGAACACTGAAGCTTTCTTT. This translates into CSVGSGMNTEAFF. The full variable domain, in which reference TRBV29-1 and TRBJ1-1 provide the parts outside the CDR3, is SAVISQKPSRDICQRGTSLTIQCQVDSQVTMMFWYRQQPGQSLTLIATANQGSEATYESGFVIDKFPISRPNLTFSTLTVSNMSPEDSSIYLCSVGSGMNTEAFFGQGTRLTVV.